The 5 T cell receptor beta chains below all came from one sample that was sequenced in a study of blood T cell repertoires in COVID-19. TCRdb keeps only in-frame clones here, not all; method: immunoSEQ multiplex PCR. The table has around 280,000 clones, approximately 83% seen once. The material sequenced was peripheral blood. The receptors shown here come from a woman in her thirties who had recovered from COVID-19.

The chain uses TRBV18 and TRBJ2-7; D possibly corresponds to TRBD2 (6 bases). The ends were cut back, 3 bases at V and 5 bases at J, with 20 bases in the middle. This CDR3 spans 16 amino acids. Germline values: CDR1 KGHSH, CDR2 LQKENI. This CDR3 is CASSPPRGSGPNEQYF. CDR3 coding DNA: TGTGCCAGCTCACCGCCTCGGGGGAGTGGCCCTAACGAGCAGTACTTC. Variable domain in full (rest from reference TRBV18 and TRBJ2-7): NAGVMQNPRHLVRRRGQEARLRCSPMKGHSHVYWYRQLPEEGLKFMVYLQKENIIDESGMPKERFSAEFPKEGPSILRIQQVVRGDSAAYFCASSPPRGSGPNEQYFGPGTRLTVT.

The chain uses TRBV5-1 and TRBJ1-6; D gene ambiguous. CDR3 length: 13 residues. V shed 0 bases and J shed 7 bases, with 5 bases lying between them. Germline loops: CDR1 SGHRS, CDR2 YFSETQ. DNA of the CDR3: TGCGCCAGCAGCTTGGGGGCGAATTCACCCCTCCACTTT. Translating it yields CASSLGANSPLHF.

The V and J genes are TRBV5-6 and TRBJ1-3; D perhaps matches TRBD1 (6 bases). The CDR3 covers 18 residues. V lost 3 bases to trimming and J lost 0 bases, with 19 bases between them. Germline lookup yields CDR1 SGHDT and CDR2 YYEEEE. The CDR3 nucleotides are TGTGCCAGCAGCTCTATAACCCGACAGGCGATCTCTGGAAACACCATATATTTT. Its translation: CASSSITRQAISGNTIYF.

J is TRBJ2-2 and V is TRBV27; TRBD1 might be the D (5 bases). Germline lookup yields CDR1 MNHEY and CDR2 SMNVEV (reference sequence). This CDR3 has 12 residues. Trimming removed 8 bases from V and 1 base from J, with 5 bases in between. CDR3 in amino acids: CASGQNTGELFF. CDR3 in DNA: TGTGCCAGCGGACAGAACACCGGGGAGCTGTTTTTT.

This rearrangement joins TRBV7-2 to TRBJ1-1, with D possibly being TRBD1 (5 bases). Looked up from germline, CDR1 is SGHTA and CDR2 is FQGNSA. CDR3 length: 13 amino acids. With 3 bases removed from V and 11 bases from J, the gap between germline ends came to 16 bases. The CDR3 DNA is TGTGCCAGCAGCTTCGGACATTTTCAAGAGGCTTTCTTT. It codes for CASSFGHFQEAFF.